What follows are 27 T cell receptor beta chains derived from one specimen sequenced in a study of patients and donors after allogeneic stem cell transplantation. Each CDR3 protein gets one entry after TCRdb re-called the RT-PCR reads with MiXCR. The sample records around 2,500 distinct CDR3 sequences, 6% to 9% being singletons. The sequenced sample consisted of blood, either unsorted or a sorted T cell fraction (not recorded which). The receptors stem from a human donor who was either an allogeneic HSCT recipient or a stem cell or donor lymphocyte infusion donor (not recorded which). It is not recorded whose cells these are; they may come from a transplant donor.

J is TRBJ2-7 and V is TRBV18; D may be TRBD2 (6 bases). Between the trimmed V and J ends, which lost 2 bases and 3 bases, there was a span of 11 bases. The CDR3 is made up of 14 amino acids. The V gene's germline CDR1 is KGHSH and CDR2 LQKENI. The CDR3: CASSPSRENYEQYF. The CDR3 DNA follows: TGTGCCAGCTCACCAAGCCGGGAGAACTACGAGCAGTACTTC.

By share of the sample, this clonotype is medium-sized (0.01 to 0.1%). J is TRBJ2-2 and V is TRBV27, with D possibly TRBD1 on 5 matching bases. V dropped 6 bases and J dropped 7 bases, with 9 bases sitting between them. The CDR3 spans 12 residues. Germline CDR1 is MNHEY and CDR2 is SMNVEV (reference sequence). CDR3 amino acids: CASRGPSGELFF. The CDR3 DNA follows: TGTGCCAGCAGGGGGCCAAGCGGGGAGCTGTTTTTT.

V usage is TRBV7-9 and J usage is TRBJ1-1; D is undetermined. The germline V gene encodes CDR1 SEHNR and CDR2 FQNEAQ (reference sequence). Deletions cut 5 bases from V and 4 bases from J, with 8 bases between. The CDR3 has 12 residues. The CDR3 loop reads CASSPFGTEAFF. The CDR3 DNA reads TGTGCCAGCAGCCCATTTGGCACTGAAGCTTTCTTT.

The rearrangement uses TRBV5-1 and TRBJ1-2, with D possibly being TRBD1 (5 bases). Germline V CDR1 and CDR2: SGHRS, YFSETQ. The ends were cut back, 0 bases at V and 5 bases at J, with 5 bases in the middle. This CDR3 comprises 12 residues. The CDR3 DNA reads as TGCGCCAGCAGCTTGGCAGGGTATGGCTACACCTTC. It translates to CASSLAGYGYTF.

This clonotype qualifies as large (0.1 to 1%). The chain links TRBV18 to TRBJ2-1; no definite D call. The CDR3 runs 14 residues. CDR1 is KGHSH and CDR2 is LQKENI in the germline V gene. The germline V and J ends were trimmed by 0 bases and 8 bases, with 11 bases remaining between them. The CDR3 sequence: CASSPPGVPHEQFF. Written as DNA, the CDR3 is TGTGCCAGCTCACCACCTGGGGTTCCTCATGAGCAGTTCTTC.

The rearrangement joins TRBV15 to TRBJ2-2, with D uncertain. V lost 0 bases to trimming and J lost 7 bases, with 3 bases between them. The germline gives CDR1 LNHNV, CDR2 YYDKDF (reference sequence). This CDR3 has 12 residues. Written as DNA, the CDR3 is TGTGCCACCAGCAGAGATCTCGGGGAGCTGTTTTTT. It translates to CATSRDLGELFF.

This clonotype is judged medium-sized. The J gene is TRBJ2-1, the V gene TRBV29-1; D is uncertain. This CDR3 contains 10 residues. Germline-derived CDR1 and CDR2 are SQVTM and ANQGSEA. V was trimmed by 4 bases and J by 6 bases, leaving 4 bases between them. CDR3 DNA: TGCAGCGTTGCGGCCAATGAGCAGTTCTTC. As protein: CSVAANEQFF.

J is TRBJ2-1 and V is TRBV6-1, with D maybe TRBD2 (5 bases). Trimming removed 10 bases at V and 5 bases at J, with 15 bases between. The CDR3 consists of 13 residues. CDR1 and CDR2 from the germline V gene are MNHNS and SASEGT. CDR3 sequence: CATGRKWDNEQFF. In DNA, the CDR3 is TGTGCCACTGGGAGAAAATGGGACAATGAGCAGTTCTTC.

This clonotype turned up a few times. V and J are TRBV4-3 and TRBJ2-3, with 7 positions matching TRBD2. The junction had 7 bases not matched to a gene; V was cut back by 0 bases and J by 4 bases. This CDR3 comprises 16 residues. Germline V gene data show CDR1 as LGHNA and CDR2 as YSLEER. Written as DNA, the CDR3 is TGCGCCAGCAGCCAAGACCTCGCGGGAGCGGCAGATACGCAGTATTTT. Protein: CASSQDLAGAADTQYF.

The table lists this clonotype with a few counts. The chain couples TRBV4-1 to TRBJ2-1; D is uncertain. The CDR3 is 14 residues long. In germline, CDR1 is MGHRA, CDR2 YSYEKL. Trimming left V 5 bases short and J 6 bases short, with 14 bases between. In nucleotides, the CDR3 is TGCGCCAGCAGCGGGATACTCAAGGTCAATGAGCAGTTCTTC. Translation gives CASSGILKVNEQFF.

The CDR3 protein is CASSINYEQYF. CDR3 DNA: TGTGCCAGCAGTATAAACTACGAGCAGTACTTC. The chain has TRBV28 and TRBJ2-7; no firm D call. The CDR3 has 11 residues. V was shortened by 5 bases and J by 3 bases, with 5 bases between the two germline ends. Germline V gene sequence: CDR1 MDHEN, CDR2 SYDVKM.

This clonotype is classed as medium-sized (0.01 to 0.1%). This chain uses TRBV18 with TRBJ2-1; D is undetermined. Germline values: CDR1 KGHSH, CDR2 LQKENI. The V gene lost 4 bases and the J gene lost 0 bases, with 13 bases spanning the gap. The length of the CDR3 is 16 residues. CDR3 protein: CASSLANAYSYNEQFF. The CDR3 nucleotides read TGTGCCAGCTCACTCGCTAACGCCTACTCCTACAATGAGCAGTTCTTC.

With regard to this clonotype: A junction boundary mismatches the germline segment, possibly from a read error. This chain joins TRBV20-1 and TRBJ1-1, with D possibly matching TRBD1 (5 bases). The CDR3 runs to 13 residues. Germline loops: CDR1 DFQATT, CDR2 SNEGSKA (reference sequence). The DNA of the CDR3 is TGCAGCCTAGCCGACAGACTGAAGACTGAAGCTTTCTTT. Its protein is CSLADRLKTEAFF.

The rearrangement joins TRBV7-2 to TRBJ1-1; a possible D gene is TRBD1 (5 bases). V gave up 5 bases and J gave up 5 bases, with 12 bases separating them. There are 13 residues in the CDR3. Looked up from germline, CDR1 is SGHTA and CDR2 is FQGNSA. CDR3 protein: CASSPRDFTEAFF. The CDR3 bases are TGTGCCAGCAGCCCGCGGGACTTTACTGAAGCTTTCTTT.

This clonotype qualifies as medium-sized. CDR3 nucleotides: TGTGCCAGTAGTTTTAGCGGGAGAACGTACAATGAGCAGTTCTTC. Encoded protein: CASSFSGRTYNEQFF. The chain is built from TRBV19 and TRBJ2-1, with TRBD2 matching 9 bases. V was pared by 5 bases and J by 4 bases, with 6 bases of the junction left unmatched. Per the germline V gene, CDR1 is LNHDA and CDR2 is SQIVND (reference sequence). The CDR3 has 15 amino acids.

The rearrangement joins TRBV6-5 to TRBJ2-1; unclear D gene. Between the trimmed V and J ends, which lost 4 bases and 10 bases, there was a span of 23 bases. From germline, CDR1 is MNHEY and CDR2 SVGAGI. The CDR3 has 16 amino acids. The CDR3 nucleotides are TGTGCCAGCAGTTTCTCGTCATCCGAGGCATTGAAAGAGCAGTTCTTC. It encodes CASSFSSSEALKEQFF.

V is TRBV28 and J is TRBJ1-1; D not certain. CDR1 and CDR2 from the germline V gene are MDHEN and SYDVKM. Trimming cost V 5 bases and J 3 bases, with 7 bases left between them. This CDR3 has 12 residues. CDR3 region: CASSPGHTEAFF. For the CDR3, the DNA is TGTGCCAGCAGTCCCGGGCACACTGAAGCTTTCTTT.

This clonotype was picked up a small number of times. The V and J genes are TRBV6-5 and TRBJ1-1, with D unclear. Per the germline V gene, CDR1 is MNHEY and CDR2 is SVGAGI. This CDR3 is 13 amino acids long. V gave up 5 bases and J gave up 11 bases, with 18 bases separating them. CDR3 sequence: CASSKPTTLVAFF. As DNA, the CDR3 is TGTGCCAGCAGTAAACCAACCACCTTGGTGGCTTTCTTT.

This clonotype was seen more than once but under ten times. CDR3: CASGQGWAEAFF. CDR3 in DNA: TGTGCCAGCGGACAGGGTTGGGCTGAAGCTTTCTTT. V usage is TRBV19 and J usage is TRBJ1-1, with TRBD1 identical over 8 bases. The CDR3 is made up of 12 amino acids. Germline CDR1 reads LNHDA; CDR2 reads SQIVND (reference sequence). V shed 9 bases, J shed 6 bases, and the junction held 6 bases outside the gene matches.

In this sample, this clonotype is medium-sized. The V gene is TRBV7-3, the J gene TRBJ2-1; no clear D. Trimming took 0 bases from V and 4 from J, leaving 7 bases between them. CDR1 and CDR2 (germline): SGHTA, FQGTGA. This CDR3 comprises 14 residues. The CDR3: CASSLTAPYNEQFF. The DNA of the CDR3 is TGTGCCAGCAGCTTAACAGCTCCGTACAATGAGCAGTTCTTC. Variable domain in full (rest from reference TRBV7-3 and TRBJ2-1): GAGVSQTPSNKVTEKGKYVELRCDPISGHTALYWYRQSLGQGPEFLIYFQGTGAADDSGLPNDRFFAVRPEGSVSTLKIQRTERGDSAVYLCASSLTAPYNEQFFGPGTRLTVL.

This chain uses TRBV7-6 with TRBJ2-2, with 7 positions matching TRBD1. Unmatched junction bases numbered 3, after V lost 5 bases and J lost 6 bases. CDR1 and CDR2 (germline): SGHVS, FNYEAQ. CDR3 length: 13 amino acids. As DNA, the CDR3 is TGTGCCAGCAGCCCGCAGGGGGCCGGGGAGCTGTTTTTT. It is translated as CASSPQGAGELFF.

This clonotype turned up a few times. This sequence joins TRBV7-3 and TRBJ2-1, with 12 bases that match TRBD2. Looked up from germline, CDR1 is SGHTA and CDR2 is FQGTGA. J was trimmed by 7 bases and V by 5 bases; bases with no gene match: 12. This CDR3 spans 17 amino acids. The CDR3 here is CASSALAGGPQENEQFF. CDR3 DNA: TGTGCCAGCAGCGCGCTAGCGGGAGGGCCTCAAGAAAATGAGCAGTTCTTC. The variable domain in full, completed from reference TRBV7-3 and TRBJ2-1, reads GAGVSQTPSNKVTEKGKYVELRCDPISGHTALYWYRQSLGQGPEFLIYFQGTGAADDSGLPNDRFFAVRPEGSVSTLKIQRTERGDSAVYLCASSALAGGPQENEQFFGPGTRLTVL.

In its sample, this clonotype is medium-sized. The chain joins TRBV10-2 to TRBJ2-3; weak D call: TRBD2 (5 bases). The CDR3 spans 12 residues. Germline-derived CDR1 and CDR2 are WSHSY and SAAADI. Trimming cost V 6 bases and J 5 bases, with 9 bases left between them. CDR3 sequence reads: CASRDGGDTQYF. The CDR3 DNA is TGCGCCAGCAGGGATGGAGGAGATACGCAGTATTTT.

The rearrangement links TRBV2 to TRBJ2-7; TRBD2 might be the D (7 bases). This CDR3 has 11 residues. Germline V gene lookup returns CDR1 SNHLY and CDR2 FYNNEI. CDR3 region: CATGGPYEQYF. CDR3 in DNA: TGTGCAACGGGGGGCCCCTACGAGCAGTACTTC.

The V and J genes are TRBV6-5 and TRBJ1-2, with no clear D. The V end was cut by 6 bases, the J end by 4 bases, with 6 bases between. The CDR3 extends over 11 amino acids. CDR1 is MNHEY, CDR2 SVGAGI, per germline. This CDR3 is CASRQSYGYTF. The CDR3 DNA is TGTGCCAGCAGACAGAGCTATGGCTACACCTTC.

A few counts support this clonotype. The genes are TRBV27 and TRBJ2-1; 15 bases agree with TRBD2. The germline V gene encodes CDR1 MNHEY and CDR2 SMNVEV (reference sequence). CDR3 length: 15 residues. The junction had 10 bases not matched to a gene; V was cut back by 4 bases and J by 15 bases. CDR3 sequence: CASSSQRTSGRASFF. DNA for the CDR3: TGTGCCAGCAGTTCCCAGAGGACTAGCGGGAGGGCATCGTTCTTC.

By proportion, this clonotype is medium-sized (0.01 to 0.1%). The V call is TRBV20-1, the J call TRBJ2-4; 11 positions agree with TRBD1. Germline assignment: CDR1 DFQATT and CDR2 SNEGSKA (reference sequence). Losses at the gene ends were 5 bases for V and 8 bases for J; bases not matched to a gene: 8. CDR3 length equals 14 residues. CDR3 in DNA: TGCAGTGCTGTTCCCGGACAGGGGGCGGACATTCAGTACTTC. Translation gives CSAVPGQGADIQYF.